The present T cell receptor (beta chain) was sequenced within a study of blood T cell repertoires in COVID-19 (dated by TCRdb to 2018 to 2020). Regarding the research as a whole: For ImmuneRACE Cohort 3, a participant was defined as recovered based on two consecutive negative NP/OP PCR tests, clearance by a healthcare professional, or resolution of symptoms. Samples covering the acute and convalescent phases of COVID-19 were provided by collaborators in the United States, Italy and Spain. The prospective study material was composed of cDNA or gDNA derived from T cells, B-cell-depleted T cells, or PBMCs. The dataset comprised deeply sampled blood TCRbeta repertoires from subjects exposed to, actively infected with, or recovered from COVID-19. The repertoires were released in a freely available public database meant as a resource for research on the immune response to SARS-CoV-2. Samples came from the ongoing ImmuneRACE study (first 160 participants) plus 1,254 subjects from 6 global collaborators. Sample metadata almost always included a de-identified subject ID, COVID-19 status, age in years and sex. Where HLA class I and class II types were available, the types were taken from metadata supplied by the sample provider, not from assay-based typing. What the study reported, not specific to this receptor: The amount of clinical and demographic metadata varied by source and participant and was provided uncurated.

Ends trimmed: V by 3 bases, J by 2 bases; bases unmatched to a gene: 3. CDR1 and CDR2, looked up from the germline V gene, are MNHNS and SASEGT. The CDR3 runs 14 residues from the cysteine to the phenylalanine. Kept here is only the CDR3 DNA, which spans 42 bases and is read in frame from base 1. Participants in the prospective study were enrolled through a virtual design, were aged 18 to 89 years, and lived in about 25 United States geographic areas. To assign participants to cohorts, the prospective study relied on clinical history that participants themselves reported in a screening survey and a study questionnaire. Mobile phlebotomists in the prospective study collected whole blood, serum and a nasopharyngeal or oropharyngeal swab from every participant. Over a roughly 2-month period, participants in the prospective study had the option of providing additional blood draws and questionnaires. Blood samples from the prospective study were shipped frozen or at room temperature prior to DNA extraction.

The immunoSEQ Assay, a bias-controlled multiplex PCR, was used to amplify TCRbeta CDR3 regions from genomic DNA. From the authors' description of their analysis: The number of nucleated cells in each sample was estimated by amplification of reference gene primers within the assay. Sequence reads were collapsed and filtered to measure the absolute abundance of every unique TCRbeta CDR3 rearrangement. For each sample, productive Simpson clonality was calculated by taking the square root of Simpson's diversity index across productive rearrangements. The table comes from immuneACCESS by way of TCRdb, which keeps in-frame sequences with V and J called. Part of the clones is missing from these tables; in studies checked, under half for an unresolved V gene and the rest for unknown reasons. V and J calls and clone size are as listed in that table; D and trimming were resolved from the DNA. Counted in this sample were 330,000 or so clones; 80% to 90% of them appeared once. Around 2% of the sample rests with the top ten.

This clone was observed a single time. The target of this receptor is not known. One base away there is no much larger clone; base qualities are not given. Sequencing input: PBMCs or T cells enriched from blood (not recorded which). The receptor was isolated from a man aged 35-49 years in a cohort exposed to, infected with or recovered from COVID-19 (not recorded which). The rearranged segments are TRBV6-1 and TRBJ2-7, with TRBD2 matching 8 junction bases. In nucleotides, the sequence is TGTGCCAGCAGTGAGAGTAGCGGGACCTACGAGCAGTACTTC. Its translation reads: CASSESSGTYEQYF.